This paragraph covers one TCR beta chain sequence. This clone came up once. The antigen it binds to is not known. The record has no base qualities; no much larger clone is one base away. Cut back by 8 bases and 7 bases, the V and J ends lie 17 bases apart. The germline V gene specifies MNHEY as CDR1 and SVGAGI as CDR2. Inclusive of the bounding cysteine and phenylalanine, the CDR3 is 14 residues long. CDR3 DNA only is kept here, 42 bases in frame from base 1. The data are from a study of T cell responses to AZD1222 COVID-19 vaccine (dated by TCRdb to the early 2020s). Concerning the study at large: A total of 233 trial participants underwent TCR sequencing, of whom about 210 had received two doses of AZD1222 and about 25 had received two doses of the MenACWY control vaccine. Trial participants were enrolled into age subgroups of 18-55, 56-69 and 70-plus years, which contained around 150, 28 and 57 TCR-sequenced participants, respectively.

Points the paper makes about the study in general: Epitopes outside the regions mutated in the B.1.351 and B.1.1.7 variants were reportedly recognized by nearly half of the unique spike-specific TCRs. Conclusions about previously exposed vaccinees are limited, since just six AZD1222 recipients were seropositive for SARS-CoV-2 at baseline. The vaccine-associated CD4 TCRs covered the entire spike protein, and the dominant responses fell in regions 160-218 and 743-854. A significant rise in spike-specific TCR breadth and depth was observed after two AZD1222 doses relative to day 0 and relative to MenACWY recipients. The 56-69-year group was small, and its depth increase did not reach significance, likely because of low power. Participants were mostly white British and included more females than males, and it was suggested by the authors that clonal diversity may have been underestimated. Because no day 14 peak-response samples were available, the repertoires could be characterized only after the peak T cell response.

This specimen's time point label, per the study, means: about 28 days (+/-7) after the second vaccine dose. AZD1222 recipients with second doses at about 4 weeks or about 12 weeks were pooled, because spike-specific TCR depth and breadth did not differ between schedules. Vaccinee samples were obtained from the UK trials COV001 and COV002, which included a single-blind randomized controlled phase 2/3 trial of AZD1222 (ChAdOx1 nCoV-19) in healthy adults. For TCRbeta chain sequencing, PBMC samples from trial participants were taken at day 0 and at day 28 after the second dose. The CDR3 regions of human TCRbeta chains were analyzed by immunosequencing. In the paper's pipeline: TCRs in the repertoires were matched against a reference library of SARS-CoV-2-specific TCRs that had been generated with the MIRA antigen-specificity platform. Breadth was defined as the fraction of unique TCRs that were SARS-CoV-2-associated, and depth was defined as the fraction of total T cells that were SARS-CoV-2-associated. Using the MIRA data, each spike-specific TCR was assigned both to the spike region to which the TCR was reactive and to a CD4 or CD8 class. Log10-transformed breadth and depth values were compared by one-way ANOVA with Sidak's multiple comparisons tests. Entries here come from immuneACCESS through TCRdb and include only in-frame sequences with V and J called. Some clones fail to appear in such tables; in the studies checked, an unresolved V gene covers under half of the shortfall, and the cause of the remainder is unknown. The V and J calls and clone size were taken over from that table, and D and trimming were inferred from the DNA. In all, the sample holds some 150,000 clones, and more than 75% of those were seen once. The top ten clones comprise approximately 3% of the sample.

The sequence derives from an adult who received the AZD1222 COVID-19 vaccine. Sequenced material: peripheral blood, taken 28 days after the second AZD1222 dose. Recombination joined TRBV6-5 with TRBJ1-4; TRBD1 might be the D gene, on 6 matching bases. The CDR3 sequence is CASRLQGLGEKLFF. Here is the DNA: TGTGCCAGCCGGTTACAGGGTTTAGGTGAAAAACTGTTTTTT.